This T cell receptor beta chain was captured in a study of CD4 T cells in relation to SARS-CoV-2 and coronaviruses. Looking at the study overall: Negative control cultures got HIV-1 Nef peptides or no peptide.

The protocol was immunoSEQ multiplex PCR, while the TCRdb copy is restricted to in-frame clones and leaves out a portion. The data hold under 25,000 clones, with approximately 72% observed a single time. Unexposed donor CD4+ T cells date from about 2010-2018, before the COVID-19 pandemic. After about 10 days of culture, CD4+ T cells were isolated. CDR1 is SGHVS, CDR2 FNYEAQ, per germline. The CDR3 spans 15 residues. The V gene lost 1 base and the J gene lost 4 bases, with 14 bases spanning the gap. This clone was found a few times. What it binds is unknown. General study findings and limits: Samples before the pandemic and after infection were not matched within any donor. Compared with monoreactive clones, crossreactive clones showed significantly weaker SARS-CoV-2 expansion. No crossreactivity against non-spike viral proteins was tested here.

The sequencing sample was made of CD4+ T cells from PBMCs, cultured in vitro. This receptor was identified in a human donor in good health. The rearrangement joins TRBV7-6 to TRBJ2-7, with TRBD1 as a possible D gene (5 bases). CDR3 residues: CASSLGDDSRYEQYF. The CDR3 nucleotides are TGTGCCAGCAGCTTAGGAGACGACAGCCGATACGAGCAGTACTTC.